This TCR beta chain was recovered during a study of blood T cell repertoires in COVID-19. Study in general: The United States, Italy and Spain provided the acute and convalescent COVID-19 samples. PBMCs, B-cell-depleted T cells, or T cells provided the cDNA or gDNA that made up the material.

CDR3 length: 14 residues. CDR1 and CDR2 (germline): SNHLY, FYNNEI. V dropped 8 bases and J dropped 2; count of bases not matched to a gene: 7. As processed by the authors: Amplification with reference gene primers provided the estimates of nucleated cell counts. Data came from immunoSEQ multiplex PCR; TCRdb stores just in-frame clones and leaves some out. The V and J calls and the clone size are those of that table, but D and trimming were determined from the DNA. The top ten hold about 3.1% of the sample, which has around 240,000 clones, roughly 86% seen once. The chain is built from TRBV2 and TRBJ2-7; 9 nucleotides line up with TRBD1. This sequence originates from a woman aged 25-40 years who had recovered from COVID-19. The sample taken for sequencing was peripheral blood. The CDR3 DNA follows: TGTGCCAGCGGACGGACAGGGGACACCTACGAGCAGTACTTC. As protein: CASGRTGDTYEQYF.